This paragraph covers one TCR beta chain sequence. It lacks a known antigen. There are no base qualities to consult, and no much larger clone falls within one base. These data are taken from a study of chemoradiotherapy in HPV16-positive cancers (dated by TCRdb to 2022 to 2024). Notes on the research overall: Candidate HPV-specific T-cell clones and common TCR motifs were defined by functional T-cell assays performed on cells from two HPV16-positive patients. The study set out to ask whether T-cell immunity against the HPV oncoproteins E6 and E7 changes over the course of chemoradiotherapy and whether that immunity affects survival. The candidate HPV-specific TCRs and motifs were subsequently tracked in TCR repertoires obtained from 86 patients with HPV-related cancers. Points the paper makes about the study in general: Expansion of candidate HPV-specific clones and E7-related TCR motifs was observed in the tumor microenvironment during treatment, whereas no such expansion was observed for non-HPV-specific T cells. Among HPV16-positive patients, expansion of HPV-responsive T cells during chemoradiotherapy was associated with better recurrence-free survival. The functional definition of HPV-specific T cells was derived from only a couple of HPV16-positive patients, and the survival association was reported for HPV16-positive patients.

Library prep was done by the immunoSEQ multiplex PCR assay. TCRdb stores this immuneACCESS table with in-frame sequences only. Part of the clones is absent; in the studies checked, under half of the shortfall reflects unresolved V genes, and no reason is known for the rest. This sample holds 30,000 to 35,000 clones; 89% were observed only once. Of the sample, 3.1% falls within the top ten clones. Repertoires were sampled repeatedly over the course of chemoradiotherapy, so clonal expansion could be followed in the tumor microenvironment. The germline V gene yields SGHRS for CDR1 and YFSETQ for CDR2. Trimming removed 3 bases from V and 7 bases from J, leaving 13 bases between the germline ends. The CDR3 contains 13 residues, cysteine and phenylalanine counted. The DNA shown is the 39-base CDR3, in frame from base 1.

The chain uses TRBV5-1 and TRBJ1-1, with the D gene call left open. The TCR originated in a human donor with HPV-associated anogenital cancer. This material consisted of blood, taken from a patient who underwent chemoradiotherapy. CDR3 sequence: CASSSHTGGEAFF. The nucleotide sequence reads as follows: TGCGCCAGCAGCTCTCATACTGGCGGTGAAGCTTTCTTT.